The entry below gives a single T cell receptor (beta chain) sequence along with its context. This entry comes from a study of blood T cells in healthy people across ages. The wider study: Capturing about one barcoded beta molecule per two T cells was achieved by template switching.

A second PCR, run for roughly 7 to 12 cycles, used a sample-barcoded 5' primer plus a J-beta primer mix. TCRdb processed the 5' RACE reads anew with MiXCR; each CDR3 protein has one entry. The data hold about 750,000 distinct CDR3 sequences, with 53% observed a single time. Germline lookup yields CDR1 SQVTM and CDR2 ANQGSEA. CDR3 length equals 18 residues. After removal of 8 bases from V and 3 bases from J, the junction contained 18 bases not matched to a gene. The receptor was derived from a man aged 80 or over in good health. Sequenced material: blood. The chain recombines TRBV29-1 with TRBJ2-1; 11 nucleotides align to TRBD2. The CDR3 nucleotides read TGCAGCATACCTCCAGAGACTAGCGGGATAGGCTACTACAATGAGCAGTTCTTC. Translated, it gives CSIPPETSGIGYYNEQFF.